The clone carrying this TCR beta chain was found a few times. Antigen: not known. This sample is part of a study of T-cell memory formation after mild COVID-19. As for the study in general: TCR clusters mostly belonged to single donors. Study outcomes and limitations: Contracting clones from day 15 to 85 showed balanced CD4/CD8; later expanders favored CD4+. The study found contracting CD4+ clones mainly in CM and EM and contracting CD8+ clones in EMRA.

It was 5'RACE with constant-segment primers that produced the TCR alpha and TCR beta cDNA libraries, which carried sample barcodes and UMIs. TCRdb re-derived calls from the 5' RACE reads in MiXCR, one entry per CDR3 protein. The sample consists of 250,000 to 350,000 distinct CDR3 sequences, 19% of them appearing once. Sequenced material: PBMCs or a T cell subset sorted from them (not recorded which). The TCR comes from a man younger than 35 who had mild COVID-19 (a few samples of this study predate the infection). Cell type and time point are not known.

DNA for the CDR3: TGCGCCAGCAGCCAAGAGTATTTTGCGGGGGAAGGGGCCGGGGAGCTGTTTTTT. It encodes CASSQEYFAGEGAGELFF. The V call is TRBV4-3, the J call TRBJ2-2; 7 nucleotides line up with TRBD2. Germline V gene sequence: CDR1 LGHNA, CDR2 YSLEER. The CDR3 sequence is 18 residues long. Losses at the gene ends were 0 bases for V and 6 bases for J; bases not matched to a gene: 13.